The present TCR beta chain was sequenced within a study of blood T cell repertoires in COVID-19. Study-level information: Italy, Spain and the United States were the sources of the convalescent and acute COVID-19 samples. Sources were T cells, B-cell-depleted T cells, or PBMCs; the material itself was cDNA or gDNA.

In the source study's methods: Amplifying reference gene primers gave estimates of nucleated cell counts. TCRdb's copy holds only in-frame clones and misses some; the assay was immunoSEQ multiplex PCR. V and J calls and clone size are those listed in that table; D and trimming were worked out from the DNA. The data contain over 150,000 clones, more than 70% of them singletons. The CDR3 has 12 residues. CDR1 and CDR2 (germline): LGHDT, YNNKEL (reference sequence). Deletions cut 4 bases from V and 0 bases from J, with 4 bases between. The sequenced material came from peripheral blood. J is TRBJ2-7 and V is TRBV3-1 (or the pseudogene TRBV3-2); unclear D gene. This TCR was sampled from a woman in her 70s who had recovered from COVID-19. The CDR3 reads CASSPSSYEQYF. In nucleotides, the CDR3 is TGTGCCAGCAGCCCCAGCTCCTACGAGCAGTACTTC.